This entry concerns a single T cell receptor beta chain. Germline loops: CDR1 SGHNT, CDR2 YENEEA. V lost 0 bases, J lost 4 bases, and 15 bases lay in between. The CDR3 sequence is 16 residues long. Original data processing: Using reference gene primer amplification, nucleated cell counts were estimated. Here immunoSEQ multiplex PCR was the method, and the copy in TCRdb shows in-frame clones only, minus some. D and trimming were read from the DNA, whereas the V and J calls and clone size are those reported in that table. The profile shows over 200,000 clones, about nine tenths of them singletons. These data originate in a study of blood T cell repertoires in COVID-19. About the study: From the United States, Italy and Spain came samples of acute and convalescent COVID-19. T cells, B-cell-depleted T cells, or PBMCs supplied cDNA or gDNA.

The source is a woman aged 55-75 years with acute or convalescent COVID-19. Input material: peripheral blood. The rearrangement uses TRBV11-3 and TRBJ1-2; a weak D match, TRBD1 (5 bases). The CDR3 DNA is TGTGCCAGCAGCTTAGAAGGCCAGGGCGGAAGCTATGGCTACACCTTC. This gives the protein CASSLEGQGGSYGYTF.